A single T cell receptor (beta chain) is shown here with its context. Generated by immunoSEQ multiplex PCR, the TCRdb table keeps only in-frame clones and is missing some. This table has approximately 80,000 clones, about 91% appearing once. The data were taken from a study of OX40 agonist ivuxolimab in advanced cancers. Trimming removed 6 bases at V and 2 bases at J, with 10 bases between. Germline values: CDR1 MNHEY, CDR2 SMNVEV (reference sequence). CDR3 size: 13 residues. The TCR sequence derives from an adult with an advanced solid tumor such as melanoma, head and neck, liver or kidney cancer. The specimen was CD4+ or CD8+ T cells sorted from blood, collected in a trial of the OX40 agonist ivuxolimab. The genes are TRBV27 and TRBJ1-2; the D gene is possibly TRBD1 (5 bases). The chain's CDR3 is CASSGGGNYGYTF. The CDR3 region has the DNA TGTGCCAGCAGCGGGGGAGGGAACTATGGCTACACCTTC.